This T cell receptor (beta chain) emerged from a study of blood T cell repertoires in COVID-19. Study-level information: The analysed material was cDNA or gDNA that came from T cells, B-cell-depleted T cells, or PBMCs.

Concerning this clone: Other DNA sequences of this sample code for an identical CDR3.

Original methodology: Amplifying reference gene primers gave estimates of nucleated cell counts. Measured with immunoSEQ multiplex PCR; TCRdb has only the in-frame clones, and not every one. V and J calls and clone size are as listed in that table; D and trimming were resolved from the DNA. Counted here are approximately 500,000 clones, approximately 85% occurring once; the ten biggest clones make up about 3%. Trimming pared 0 bases from V and 0 bases from J, leaving 9 bases between. Germline V lookup: CDR1 LNHDA, CDR2 SQIVND (reference sequence). The length of the CDR3 is 16 residues. The rearrangement uses TRBV19 and TRBJ1-5; D perhaps matches TRBD1 (5 bases). Input material: peripheral blood. The sequence was obtained from a human donor in a cohort sampled during active COVID-19. The CDR3 region has the DNA TGTGCCAGTAGTATAGACGGGGGGTATAGCAATCAGCCCCAGCATTTT. Amino acid sequence: CASSIDGGYSNQPQHF.